The clone carrying this T cell receptor beta chain was detected ten times or more. The germline gives CDR1 MDHEN, CDR2 SYDVKM. After removal of 2 bases from V and 6 bases from J, the junction contained 3 bases not matched to a gene. This CDR3 contains 14 residues. It was RNA transcripts that yielded the amplified TCR beta CDR3 regions. First-round RT-PCR with HTBI primers amplified the TCR CDR3 region. Each CDR3 protein is one row after TCRdb ran MiXCR on the multiplex PCR reads. The table records about 400,000 distinct CDR3 sequences, about an eighth of them present only once. This specimen belongs to a study of T cells in Graves' hyperthyroidism and ophthalmopathy. Those with hyperthyroidism were 18 to 65 years old, newly diagnosed, and ill for under 2 months.

The receptor's source is a woman under 30 with Graves' hyperthyroidism. J is TRBJ1-4 and V is TRBV28; 7 nucleotides align to TRBD1. Input material: blood. The CDR3 DNA sequence: TGTGCCAGCAGTTTAACACAGGGGCATGAAAAACTGTTTTTT. This sequence encodes CASSLTQGHEKLFF.